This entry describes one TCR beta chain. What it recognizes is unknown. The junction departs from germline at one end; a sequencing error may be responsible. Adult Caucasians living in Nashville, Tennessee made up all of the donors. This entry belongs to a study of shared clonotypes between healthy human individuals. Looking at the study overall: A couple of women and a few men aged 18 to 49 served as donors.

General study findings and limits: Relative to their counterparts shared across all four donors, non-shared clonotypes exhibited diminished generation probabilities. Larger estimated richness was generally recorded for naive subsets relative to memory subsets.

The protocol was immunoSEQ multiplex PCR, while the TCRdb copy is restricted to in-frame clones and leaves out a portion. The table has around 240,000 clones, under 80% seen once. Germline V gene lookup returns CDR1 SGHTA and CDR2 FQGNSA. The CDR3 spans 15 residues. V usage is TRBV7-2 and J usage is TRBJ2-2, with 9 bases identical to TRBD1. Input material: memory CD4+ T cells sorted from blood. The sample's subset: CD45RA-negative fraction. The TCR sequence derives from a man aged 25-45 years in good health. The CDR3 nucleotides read TGTGCCAGCAGTTTAGCCGGGACAGGGTCCGGGGAGCTGTTTTTT. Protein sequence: CASSLAGTGSGELFF. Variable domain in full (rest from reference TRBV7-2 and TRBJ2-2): GAGVSQSPSNKVTEKGKDVELRCDPISGHTALYWYRQSLGQGLEFLIYFQGNSAPDKSGLPSDRFSAERTGGSVSTLTIQRTQQEDSAVYLCASSLAGTGSGELFFGEGSRLTVL.